These T cell receptor beta chains were read from a single sample in a study of metastatic and nonmetastatic thyroid tumors. TCRdb re-analyzed the PCR reads through MiXCR. The sample lists tens of thousands of clones; 20% were seen once. What was sequenced was adjacent normal tissue. The receptors stem from a female donor with papillary thyroid cancer or a benign thyroid nodule (not recorded which). Some clones in this sample may be carry-over from other donors' samples. The CDR3 runs from the conserved cysteine through the conserved F or W. A D gene is named only where the DNA matches it firmly. Size is omitted from some rows. Given values are once, few, many or a class for expanded clones.

>.|TRBV7-9|once|TRBJ1-4
CASSLVGEGEKLFF
TGTGCCAGCAGCCTAGTTGGCGAAGGCGAAAAACTGTTTTTT
>.|TRBV27|.|TRBJ2-1
CASSLSGDNEQFF
TGTGCCAGCAGTTTATCGGGCGACAATGAGCAGTTCTTC
>.|TRBV12-5|medium-sized|TRBJ2-7
CASAPFPVEGSHEQYF
TGTGCTAGTGCCCCATTCCCTGTTGAGGGGTCCCACGAGCAGTACTTC
>.|TRBV5-4|many|TRBJ2-1
CASSLGGLAMWSEQFF
TGTGCCAGCAGCTTGGGCGGCCTAGCTATGTGGAGTGAGCAGTTCTTC
>.|TRBV19|few|TRBJ2-7
CASSIKADSYEQYF
TGTGCCAGTAGTATAAAGGCAGACTCCTACGAGCAGTACTTC
>.|TRBV30|.|TRBJ2-7
CAWSVIQGYYGQYF
TGTGCCTGGAGTGTTATTCAGGGATACTACGGGCAGTACTTC
>.|TRBV19|many|TRBJ1-2
CASSISVLERNGYTF
TGTGCCAGTAGTATTTCCGTCCTGGAGAGGAATGGCTACACCTTC
>.|TRBV5-8|once|TRBJ1-5
CDSTYHGSASNQPQHF
TGTGACAGCACTTATCACGGTTCAGCTAGCAATCAGCCCCAGCATTTT
>.|TRBV7-9|.|TRBJ2-5
CASSFLAVATRTHSF
TGTGCCAGCAGCTTCCTAGCCGTCGCAACAAGGACGCACTCCTTC
>.|TRBV2|few|TRBJ1-2
CATGTVYGYTF
TGTGCCACTGGAACAGTCTATGGCTACACCTTC
>TRBD2|TRBV11-2|.|TRBJ2-3
CASSSEAGVLDTQYF
TGTGCCAGCAGCTCCGAAGCGGGAGTCTTGGATACGCAGTATTTT
>.|TRBV19|many|TRBJ1-1
CASSIGGGGSNTEAFF
TGTGCCAGTAGTATAGGGGGGGGAGGGTCGAACACTGAAGCTTTCTTT
>TRBD2|TRBV4-3|many|TRBJ2-3
CASSPRLAVSTDTQYF
TGCGCCAGCAGTCCGCGACTAGCGGTTAGCACAGATACGCAGTATTTT
>TRBD2|TRBV5-1|.|TRBJ2-7
CASSSESGGFYEQYF
TGCGCCAGCAGCTCGGAATCCGGGGGGTTCTACGAGCAGTACTTC
>.|TRBV9|many|TRBJ2-6
CASSDLSGANVLTF
TGTGCCAGCAGCGACCTTTCTGGGGCCAACGTCCTGACTTTC
>.|TRBV12-3/TRBV12-4|medium-sized|TRBJ2-1
CASRRESSYNEQFF
TGTGCCAGCAGACGGGAGAGCTCCTACAATGAGCAGTTCTTC
>.|TRBV10-3|medium-sized|TRBJ2-7
CAISSGTTPYEQYF
TGTGCCATCAGTTCCGGCACAACCCCCTACGAGCAGTACTTC
>TRBD1|TRBV20-1|medium-sized|TRBJ1-2
CSARDRGGYTF
TGCAGTGCTAGGGACAGGGGTGGCTACACCTTC
>.|TRBV6-5|few|TRBJ2-7
CASSFSTDYEQYF
TGTGCCAGCAGTTTCTCGACAGACTACGAGCAGTACTTC
>TRBD2|TRBV6-2/TRBV6-3|many|TRBJ2-2
CASTYGVAGVFAGELFF
TGTGCCAGCACCTACGGGGTGGCGGGAGTATTTGCCGGGGAGCTGTTTTTT
>.|TRBV28|few|TRBJ2-3
CASSFIWPSTDTQYF
TGTGCCAGCAGCTTTATCTGGCCTAGCACAGATACGCAGTATTTT
>TRBD2|TRBV6-1|few|TRBJ2-5
CASSELAGGQDTQYF
TGTGCCAGCAGTGAACTAGCGGGAGGTCAAGATACCCAGTACTTC
>.|TRBV18|many|TRBJ1-3
CASSPPKGRLSGNTIYF
TGTGCCAGCTCACCACCGAAAGGGCGTCTCTCTGGAAACACCATATATTTT
>.|TRBV28|medium-sized|TRBJ1-2
CASSPGDTGILYGYTF
TGTGCCAGCAGTCCCGGAGACACAGGGATCCTCTATGGCTACACCTTC
>TRBD1|TRBV4-1|.|TRBJ1-5
CASSRGQGGNQPQHF
TGCGCCAGCAGCCGAGGACAGGGCGGCAATCAGCCCCAGCATTTT
>.|TRBV7-3|many|TRBJ1-1
CASSLGGANTEAFF
TGTGCCAGCAGCCTCGGGGGGGCGAACACTGAAGCTTTCTTT
>.|TRBV15|many|TRBJ2-1
CATSRVLDVYNEQFF
TGTGCCACCAGCAGAGTCCTTGATGTCTACAATGAGCAGTTCTTC
>TRBD2|TRBV9|.|TRBJ2-1
CASSPGGTSGRGEQFF
TGTGCCAGCAGCCCCGGGGGGACTAGCGGGAGAGGGGAGCAGTTCTTC
>TRBD1|TRBV11-1|many|TRBJ2-7
CASSSPRDRTSYEQYF
TGTGCCAGCAGCTCCCCCCGGGACAGAACTTCCTACGAGCAGTACTTC
>.|TRBV27|medium-sized|TRBJ1-5
CASSSGHNQPQHF
TGTGCCAGCAGTTCAGGGCACAATCAGCCCCAGCATTTT
>TRBD1|TRBV19|.|TRBJ2-4
CASSRIDRAIAKNIQYF
TGTGCCAGTAGTCGGATCGACAGGGCGATAGCCAAAAACATTCAGTACTTC
>.|TRBV4-3|.|TRBJ1-1
CASSQGGDRNTEAFF
TGCGCCAGCAGCCAAGGCGGAGACCGGAACACTGAAGCTTTCTTT
>.|TRBV30|.|TRBJ2-7
CAWMGLEQYF
TGTGCCTGGATGGGATTAGAGCAGTACTTC
>.|TRBV28|many|TRBJ2-3
CASSLLWVGTDTQYF
TGTGCCAGCAGTTTATTGTGGGTGGGGACAGATACGCAGTATTTT
>.|TRBV11-3|once|TRBJ2-5
CASSPGTDTQYF
TGTGCCAGCAGCCCTGGAACGGATACCCAGTACTTC
>.|TRBV27|large|TRBJ1-3
CASGYSGNTIYF
TGTGCCAGCGGGTACTCTGGAAACACCATATATTTT
>.|TRBV20-1|many|TRBJ1-2
CSARDSKTTARDYGYTF
TGCAGTGCTAGAGATAGCAAGACGACAGCAAGGGACTATGGCTACACCTTC
>TRBD1|TRBV6-1|few|TRBJ2-7
CANSFCRDRDYEQYF
TGTGCCAACAGTTTTTGCCGGGACAGGGACTACGAGCAGTACTTC
>.|TRBV27|.|TRBJ2-3
CASSASWRTDTQYF
TGTGCCAGCAGCGCCAGCTGGCGGACAGATACGCAGTATTTT
>.|TRBV7-6|.|TRBJ1-4
CACSQTSFTDVKLFF
TGTGCCTGCAGCCAGACAAGTTTTACGGATGTAAAACTGTTTTTT